One T cell receptor (beta chain) is described in this entry. Its antigen remains unknown. These data come from a study of beta chain features in type 1 diabetes. Regarding the study as a whole: The cDNA sequencing approach could over-represent high-TCR-expressing cells.

The entirety of the isolated RNA underwent reverse transcription, so expressed TCRB transcripts were sequenced. Only in-frame clones appear in the TCRdb table, and some are missing; sequencing was by immunoSEQ multiplex PCR. This sample yields under 350,000 clones, of which under 8.5% are seen a single time; approximately 0.93% belongs to the top ten. Trimming removed 4 bases from V and 3 bases from J; junction bases left unmatched: 4. CDR3 length: 14 amino acids. Germline CDR1 and CDR2: SGHTA and FQGNSA. The source of this sequence is a woman aged 18 to 35 in good health. Material for sequencing was central memory CD4+ T cells from blood. V gene TRBV7-2 combines with J gene TRBJ2-5; 8 nucleotides align to TRBD1. The CDR3 region has the DNA TGTGCCAGCAGCTCCGGGACAGGCGAAGAGACCCAGTACTTC. Protein sequence: CASSSGTGEETQYF.